The 22 T cell receptor beta chains below all came from one sample that was sequenced in a study of blood T cell repertoires in COVID-19. Assay: immunoSEQ multiplex PCR; the TCRdb copy retains only in-frame clones and omits some. The sample shows tens of thousands of clones, about 85% of them seen only once. Sequencing was carried out using peripheral blood. The receptor set was obtained from a human donor with acute or convalescent COVID-19. The donor label of this sample is uncertain.

The chain combines TRBV6-4 with TRBJ2-1; 12 bases fit TRBD1. After removal of 6 bases from V and 12 bases from J, the junction contained 12 bases not matched to a gene. The CDR3 spans 15 residues. The germline V gene encodes CDR1 MRHNA and CDR2 SNTAGT. CDR3 in amino acids: CASRETGTGGAWQFF. The CDR3 region has the DNA TGTGCCAGCAGAGAAACCGGGACAGGGGGCGCGTGGCAGTTCTTC.

V is TRBV7-6 and J is TRBJ1-3, with no clear D. Germline V lookup: CDR1 SGHVS, CDR2 FNYEAQ. V was trimmed by 0 bases and J by 7 bases, leaving 16 bases between them. CDR3 length equals 16 residues. CDR3 nucleotides: TGTGCCAGCAGCTTAGCGCGTTGGCAGGCGGGGAACACCATATATTTT. Translating it yields CASSLARWQAGNTIYF.

This clone was found once. This chain connects TRBV21-1 to TRBJ2-3; TRBD2 is the table's D call, not checked against the DNA. TRBV21-1 is tagged as a pseudogene. The CDR3 covers 17 residues. The DNA of the CDR3 is TGTGCCAGCAGCGGGCAAAGGGGGACTAAAAAGGCAGATACGCAGTATTTT. Translation: CASSGQRGTKKADTQYF.

This chain joins TRBV12-3 or TRBV12-4 and TRBJ2-6; D ambiguous. The CDR3 contains 13 residues. V was trimmed by 6 bases and J by 4 bases, leaving 7 bases between them. The CDR3 sequence is CASSRPGANVLTF. In DNA, the CDR3 is TGTGCCAGCAGCCGTCCCGGGGCCAACGTCCTGACTTTC.

J is TRBJ2-7 and V is TRBV10-2, with 7 positions matching TRBD2. With V trimmed by 9 bases and J by 2 bases, 7 bases remained unmatched. Germline values: CDR1 WSHSY, CDR2 SAAADI. This CDR3 has 13 residues. The CDR3 nucleotides read TGCGCCAGTCGAGGGAGGGGAACCTACGAGCAGTACTTC. Its translation: CASRGRGTYEQYF.

The J gene is TRBJ2-7, the V gene TRBV7-9; 10 bases match TRBD2. There are 15 residues in the CDR3. After removal of 4 bases from V and 1 base from J, the junction contained 4 bases not matched to a gene. Germline CDR1 is SEHNR and CDR2 is FQNEAQ (reference sequence). The CDR3 is CASSSGLAYSYEQYF. DNA of the CDR3: TGTGCCAGCAGCTCGGGACTAGCGTATTCCTACGAGCAGTACTTC.

The gene calls are TRBV7-2 and TRBJ2-7; TRBD2 is a possible D gene (5 bases). Germline loops: CDR1 SGHTA, CDR2 FQGNSA. V was cut by 4 bases and J by 3 bases, with 13 bases left in between. There are 14 residues in the CDR3. The CDR3 here is CASSSVRGSYEQYF. CDR3 DNA sequence: TGTGCCAGCAGCTCGGTCCGGGGAAGCTACGAGCAGTACTTC.

The chain is built from TRBV13 and TRBJ2-5; D is perhaps TRBD1 (6 bases). CDR3 length: 15 residues. The ends were cut back, 4 bases at V and 2 bases at J, with 14 bases in the middle. Germline assignment: CDR1 PRHDT and CDR2 FYEKMQ (reference sequence). The CDR3 loop reads CASSSQGDRQETQYF. CDR3 DNA sequence: TGTGCCAGCAGCTCACAGGGAGATCGTCAAGAGACCCAGTACTTC.

This chain links TRBV4-2 with TRBJ2-5; D remains unclear. Trimming removed 0 bases from V and 5 bases from J, with 13 bases in between. Germline loops: CDR1 LGHNA, CDR2 YNFKEQ. The CDR3 contains 15 residues. The CDR3 nucleotides read TGTGCCAGCAGCCAAGATAGAGCGAAAGCTGAGACCCAGTACTTC. The encoded protein is CASSQDRAKAETQYF.

The rearrangement links TRBV6-5 to TRBJ1-2, with 8 bases matching TRBD1. J gave up 3 bases and V 2 bases, and 8 bases lay outside the gene matches. Looked up from germline, CDR1 is MNHEY and CDR2 is SVGAGI. The CDR3 contains 16 residues. The CDR3 protein is CASSYRGQGGYYGYTF. CDR3 in DNA: TGTGCCAGCAGTTACCGCGGACAGGGAGGATACTATGGCTACACCTTC.

V and J are TRBV3-1 (or the pseudogene TRBV3-2) and TRBJ2-1, with 15 bases that match TRBD2. The CDR3 spans 16 residues. V trimming: 4 bases; J trimming: 6 bases; junction bases outside the gene matches: 4. Germline CDR1 reads LGHDT; CDR2 reads YNNKEL (reference sequence). In nucleotides, the CDR3 is TGTGCCAGCAGCCTCTCGGGACTAGCGGGAGGCAATGAGCAGTTCTTC. It yields the protein CASSLSGLAGGNEQFF.

The rearrangement joins TRBV28 to TRBJ1-1; 10 bases map to TRBD1. Germline V gene lookup returns CDR1 MDHEN and CDR2 SYDVKM. The CDR3 totals 14 residues. Trimming removed 5 bases from V and 5 bases from J; junction bases left unmatched: 5. This chain's CDR3 is CASSRQGARTEAFF. CDR3 sequence (DNA): TGTGCCAGCAGTCGACAGGGGGCGAGGACTGAAGCTTTCTTT.

The CDR3 sequence is CASVGQGIYTEAFF. CDR3 nucleotide sequence: TGTGCCAGCGTGGGACAGGGCATTTACACTGAAGCTTTCTTT. This sequence joins TRBV28 and TRBJ1-1; 9 bases line up with TRBD1. The CDR3 loop spans 14 amino acids. Trimming removed 8 bases from V and 3 bases from J; junction bases left unmatched: 7. Germline values: CDR1 MDHEN, CDR2 SYDVKM.

The chain carries TRBV19 and TRBJ1-4; D ambiguous. The V end lost 4 bases, the J end lost 0 bases, and 12 bases lay between the germline ends. Germline V gene lookup returns CDR1 LNHDA and CDR2 SQIVND (reference sequence). The CDR3 contains 16 residues. Here the CDR3 DNA reads TGTGCCAGTAGTAGTGCTGCGGGTGCAACTAATGAAAAACTGTTTTTT. It translates to CASSSAAGATNEKLFF.

The rearrangement links TRBV7-2 to TRBJ1-6, with D unclear. V was trimmed by 2 bases and J by 7 bases, leaving 9 bases between them. The CDR3 is made up of 14 amino acids. Per germline, CDR1 SGHTA and CDR2 FQGNSA. The DNA for the CDR3 is TGTGCCAGCAGCTTATCGGGGTCCAATTCACCCCTCCACTTT. Translated: CASSLSGSNSPLHF. The full variable domain, in which reference TRBV7-2 and TRBJ1-6 provide the parts outside the CDR3, is GAGVSQSPSNKVTEKGKDVELRCDPISGHTALYWYRQSLGQGLEFLIYFQGNSAPDKSGLPSDRFSAERTGGSVSTLTIQRTQQEDSAVYLCASSLSGSNSPLHFGNGTRLTVT.

This clone was observed a handful of times. The chain uses TRBV7-9 and TRBJ2-7; D unclear. The CDR3 totals 12 residues. V was cut by 3 bases and J by 6 bases, with 9 bases left in between. CDR1 and CDR2 (germline): SEHNR, FQNEAQ (reference sequence). The CDR3, as DNA: TGTGCCAGCAGCTTTACAGTGGCCGAGCAGTACGTC. It translates to CASSFTVAEQYV.

The genes are TRBV19 and TRBJ2-2; D not resolved. V was clipped by 3 bases and J by 2 bases, with 10 bases between them. The CDR3 totals 15 residues. Looked up from germline, CDR1 is LNHDA and CDR2 is SQIVND (reference sequence). In nucleotides, the CDR3 is TGTGCCAGTAGTATGCCAGTATTTAACACCGGGGAGCTGTTTTTT. Translating it yields CASSMPVFNTGELFF.

V is TRBV7-2 and J is TRBJ2-1; 11 bases align to TRBD2. The CDR3 contains 17 residues. The V gene end was trimmed by 5 bases and the J gene end by 7 bases; junction bases not matched to a gene: 13. Germline V gives CDR1 SGHTA, CDR2 FQGNSA. The CDR3 sequence: CASSLVGSGRAGNEQFF. CDR3 nucleotide sequence: TGTGCCAGCAGCCTAGTGGGTAGCGGGAGGGCCGGAAATGAGCAGTTCTTC.

This clone was detected once. V gene TRBV7-9 combines with J gene TRBJ2-6, with D uncertain. Trimming removed 4 bases at V and 4 bases at J, with 5 bases between. Germline CDR1 SEHNR, CDR2 FQNEAQ (reference sequence). CDR3 size: 13 residues. The CDR3 sequence: CASSSAGANVLTF. Written as DNA, the CDR3 is TGTGCCAGCAGCTCCGCGGGGGCCAACGTCCTGACTTTC.

A word on this clone: Because the CDR3's place on the DNA is in doubt, the DNA is left out and the CDR3 is given as listed by TCRdb. CDR3 protein: CASSQGFGTGSKFF. The chain employs TRBV4-2 and TRBJ2-1; the table's D call TRBD1 went unverified against the DNA. A total of 14 residues make up the CDR3, ends included. CDR1 is LGHNA, CDR2 YNFKEQ, per germline.

In nucleotides, the CDR3 is TGTGCCAGCAGTCCCCTAGCGGGAGGGGGCACAGATACGCAGTATTTT. Translating it yields CASSPLAGGGTDTQYF. The chain joins TRBV28 to TRBJ2-3, with TRBD2 matching over 12 bases. The V segment lost 5 bases and the J segment 1 base; nucleotides outside the gene matches: 4. The CDR3 loop spans 16 amino acids. The germline CDR1 and CDR2 sequences are MDHEN and SYDVKM.

V gene TRBV5-4 combines with J gene TRBJ2-1, with TRBD2 identical over 7 bases. Trimming removed 1 base from V and 4 bases from J; junction bases left unmatched: 5. Germline V gene data show CDR1 as SGHNT and CDR2 as YYREEE (reference sequence). The CDR3 extends over 15 amino acids. CDR3 loop: CASSLISSGYNEQFF. The CDR3, as DNA: TGTGCCAGCAGCTTGATATCTAGCGGTTACAATGAGCAGTTCTTC.